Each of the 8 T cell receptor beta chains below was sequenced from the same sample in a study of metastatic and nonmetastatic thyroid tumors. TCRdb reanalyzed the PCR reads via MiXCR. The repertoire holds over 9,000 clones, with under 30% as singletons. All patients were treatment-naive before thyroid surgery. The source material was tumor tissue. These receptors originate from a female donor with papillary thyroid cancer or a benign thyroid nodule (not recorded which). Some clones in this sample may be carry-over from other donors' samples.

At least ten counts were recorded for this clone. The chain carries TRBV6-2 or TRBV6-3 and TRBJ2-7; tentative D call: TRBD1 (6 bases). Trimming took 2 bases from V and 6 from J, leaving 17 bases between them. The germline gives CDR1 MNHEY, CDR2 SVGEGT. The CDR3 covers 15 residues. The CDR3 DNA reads TGTGCCAGCAGTTACCCGGCACAGGGCAGGCGCGAGCAGTACTTC. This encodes CASSYPAQGRREQYF.

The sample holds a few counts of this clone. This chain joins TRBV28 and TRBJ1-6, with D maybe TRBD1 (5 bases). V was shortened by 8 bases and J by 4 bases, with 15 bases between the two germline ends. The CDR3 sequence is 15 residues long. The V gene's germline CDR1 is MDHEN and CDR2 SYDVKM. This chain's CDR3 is CASWSGGGYNSPLHF. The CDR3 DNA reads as TGTGCCAGCTGGTCGGGGGGTGGGTATAATTCACCCCTCCACTTT.

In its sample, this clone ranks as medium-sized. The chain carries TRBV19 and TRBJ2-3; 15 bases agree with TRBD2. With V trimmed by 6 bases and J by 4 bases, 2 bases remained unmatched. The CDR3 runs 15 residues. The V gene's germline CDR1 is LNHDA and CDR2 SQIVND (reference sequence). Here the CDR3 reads CASSGLAGGSDTQYF. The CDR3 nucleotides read TGTGCCAGTAGCGGACTAGCGGGAGGGTCAGATACGCAGTATTTT.

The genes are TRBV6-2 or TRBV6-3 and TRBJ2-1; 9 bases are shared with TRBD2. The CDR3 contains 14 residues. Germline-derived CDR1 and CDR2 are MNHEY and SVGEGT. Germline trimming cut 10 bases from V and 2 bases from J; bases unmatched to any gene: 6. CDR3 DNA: TGTGCCATCGTAGCGGGGGATGCCTACAATGAGCAGTTCTTC. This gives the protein CAIVAGDAYNEQFF.

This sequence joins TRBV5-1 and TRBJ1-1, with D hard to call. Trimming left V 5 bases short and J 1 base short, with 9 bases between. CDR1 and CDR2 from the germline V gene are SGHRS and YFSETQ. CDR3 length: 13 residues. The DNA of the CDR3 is TGCGCCAGCAGACAAGACGCGAACACTGAAGCTTTCTTT. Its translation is CASRQDANTEAFF.

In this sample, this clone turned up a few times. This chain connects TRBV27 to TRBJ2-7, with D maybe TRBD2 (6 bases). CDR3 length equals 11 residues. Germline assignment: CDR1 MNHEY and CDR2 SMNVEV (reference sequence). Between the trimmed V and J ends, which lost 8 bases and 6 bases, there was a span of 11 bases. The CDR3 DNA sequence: TGTGCCAGCTGGAGGGACGGCGAGCAGTACTTC. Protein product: CASWRDGEQYF.

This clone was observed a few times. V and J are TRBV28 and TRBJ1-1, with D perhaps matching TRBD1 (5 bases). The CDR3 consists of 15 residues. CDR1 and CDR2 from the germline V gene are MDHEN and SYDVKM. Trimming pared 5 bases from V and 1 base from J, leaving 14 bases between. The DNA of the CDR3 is TGTGCCAGCAGTGCCTTGGGACGGTCGAACACTGAAGCTTTCTTT. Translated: CASSALGRSNTEAFF.

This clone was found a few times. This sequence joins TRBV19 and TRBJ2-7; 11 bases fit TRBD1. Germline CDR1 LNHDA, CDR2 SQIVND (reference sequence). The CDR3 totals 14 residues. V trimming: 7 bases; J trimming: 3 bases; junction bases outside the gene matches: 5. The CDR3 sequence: CASTPGTGGYEQYF. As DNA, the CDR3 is TGTGCCAGTACCCCCGGGACAGGGGGCTACGAGCAGTACTTC.